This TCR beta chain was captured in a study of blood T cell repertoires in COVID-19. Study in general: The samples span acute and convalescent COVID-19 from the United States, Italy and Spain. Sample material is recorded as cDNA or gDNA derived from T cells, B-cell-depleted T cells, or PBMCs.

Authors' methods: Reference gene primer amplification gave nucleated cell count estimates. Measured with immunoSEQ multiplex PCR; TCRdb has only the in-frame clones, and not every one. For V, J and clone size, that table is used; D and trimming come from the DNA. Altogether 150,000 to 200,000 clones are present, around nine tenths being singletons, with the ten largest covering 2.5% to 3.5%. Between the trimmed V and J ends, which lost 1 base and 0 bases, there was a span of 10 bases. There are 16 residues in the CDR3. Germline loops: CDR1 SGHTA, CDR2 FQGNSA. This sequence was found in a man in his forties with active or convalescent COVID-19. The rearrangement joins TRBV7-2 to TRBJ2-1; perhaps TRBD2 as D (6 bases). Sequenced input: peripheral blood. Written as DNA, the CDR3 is TGTGCCAGCAGCTTAGAGGGACTCACCTCCTACAATGAGCAGTTCTTC. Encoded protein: CASSLEGLTSYNEQFF.